This TCR beta chain appears in the sequencing data of a study of blood T cell repertoires in COVID-19. From germline, CDR1 is KGHSH and CDR2 LQKENI. The CDR3 contains 15 residues. Unmatched junction bases numbered 8, after V lost 5 bases and J lost 5 bases. Generated by immunoSEQ multiplex PCR, the TCRdb table keeps only in-frame clones and is missing some. The table lists about 190,000 clones, about 88% of them singletons. The rearrangement joins TRBV18 to TRBJ1-2, with 10 bases lining up with TRBD1. The TCR was taken from a man younger than 45 with active or convalescent COVID-19. The sequencing input was peripheral blood. CDR3: CASSTGQGDMYGYTF. CDR3 DNA sequence: TGTGCCAGCTCAACAGGACAGGGGGATATGTATGGCTACACCTTC.